This T cell receptor beta chain emerged from a study of cytomegalovirus exposure and HLA in healthy donors. The study's findings and limits: Rare sequences made up most TCRs, while some public TCRs were found in many donors.

The ends lost 6 bases at V and 5 bases at J; junction bases unmatched: 9. This CDR3 has 14 residues. Germline CDR1 and CDR2: MNHEY and SVGAGI. With regard to this clone: The antigen remains unidentified.

The PCR contained 60 Vbeta and 13 Jbeta primers. TCRdb's table, derived via immunoSEQ multiplex PCR, lists solely in-frame clones and lacks some. The sample records approximately 150,000 clones, approximately 80% being singletons. The sequenced sample consisted of PBMCs. The source of this sequence is a boy between 2 and 10 years old in good health and CMV-seronegative. The chain combines TRBV6-5 with TRBJ1-2; 7 bases line up with TRBD1. The CDR3 nucleotides read TGTGCCAGCAGCCGGGGACAGAAAGAGTATGGCTACACCTTC. Protein: CASSRGQKEYGYTF.